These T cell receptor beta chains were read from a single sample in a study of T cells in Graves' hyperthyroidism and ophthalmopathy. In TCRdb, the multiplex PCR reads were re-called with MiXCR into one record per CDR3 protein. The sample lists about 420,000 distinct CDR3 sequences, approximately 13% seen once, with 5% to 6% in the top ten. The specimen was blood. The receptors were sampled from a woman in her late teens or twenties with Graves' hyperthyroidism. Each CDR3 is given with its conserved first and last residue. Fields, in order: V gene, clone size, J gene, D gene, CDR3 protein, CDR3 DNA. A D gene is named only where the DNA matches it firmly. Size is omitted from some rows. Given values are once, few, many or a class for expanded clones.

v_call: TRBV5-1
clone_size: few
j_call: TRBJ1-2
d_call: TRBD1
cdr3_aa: CASSLGQGLSYGYTF
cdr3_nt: TGCGCCAGCAGCTTGGGACAGGGGCTGTCCTATGGCTACACCTTC

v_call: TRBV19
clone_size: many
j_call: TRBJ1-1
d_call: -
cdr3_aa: CASSVESPPIMNTEAFF
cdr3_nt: TGTGCCAGTAGCGTGGAGAGCCCACCCATCATGAACACTGAAGCTTTCTTT

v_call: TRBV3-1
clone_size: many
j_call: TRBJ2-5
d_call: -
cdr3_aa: CASSLGFGEETQYF
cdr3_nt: TGTGCCAGCAGCCTCGGGTTCGGGGAAGAGACCCAGTACTTC

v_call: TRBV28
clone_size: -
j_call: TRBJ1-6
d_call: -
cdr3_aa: CASTGTGESSPLHF
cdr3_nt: TGTGCCAGCACAGGGACCGGGGAGAGTTCACCCCTCCACTTT

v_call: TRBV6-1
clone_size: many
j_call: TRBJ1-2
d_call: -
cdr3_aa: CASSEQALDGYTF
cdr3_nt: TGTGCCAGCAGTGAACAGGCTTTGGATGGCTACACCTTC

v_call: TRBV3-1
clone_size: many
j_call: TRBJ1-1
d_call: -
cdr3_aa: CASSHGLMNTEAFF
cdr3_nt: TGTGCCAGCAGCCACGGACTTATGAACACTGAAGCTTTCTTT

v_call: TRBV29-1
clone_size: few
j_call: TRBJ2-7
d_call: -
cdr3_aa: CSVEDRPYEQYF
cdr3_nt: TGCAGCGTTGAAGATCGACCCTACGAGCAGTACTTC

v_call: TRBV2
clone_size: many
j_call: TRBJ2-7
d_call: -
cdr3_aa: CASSGGMIYEQYF
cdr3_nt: TGTGCCAGCAGTGGCGGGATGATCTACGAGCAGTACTTC

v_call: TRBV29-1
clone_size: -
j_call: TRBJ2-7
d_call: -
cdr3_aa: CSVEVGPGSYEQYF
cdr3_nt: TGCAGCGTTGAAGTCGGGCCAGGGTCCTACGAGCAGTACTTC

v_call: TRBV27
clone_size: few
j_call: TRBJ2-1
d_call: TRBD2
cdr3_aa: CASSRSGSPYNEQFF
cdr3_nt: TGTGCCAGCAGTCGAAGCGGGAGTCCCTACAATGAGCAGTTCTTC

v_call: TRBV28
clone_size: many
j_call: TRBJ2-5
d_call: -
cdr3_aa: CASWAREPETQYF
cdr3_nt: TGTGCCAGCTGGGCGAGGGAACCGGAGACCCAGTACTTC

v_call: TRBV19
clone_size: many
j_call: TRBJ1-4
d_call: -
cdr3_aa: CASSPGPAANEKLFF
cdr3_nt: TGTGCCAGTAGTCCCGGACCGGCGGCTAATGAAAAACTGTTTTTT

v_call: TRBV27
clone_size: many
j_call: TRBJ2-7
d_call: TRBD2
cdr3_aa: CASSFTSGYEQYF
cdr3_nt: TGTGCCAGCAGTTTTACTAGCGGCTACGAGCAGTACTTC

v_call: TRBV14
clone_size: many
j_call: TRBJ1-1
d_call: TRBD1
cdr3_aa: CASSQRTGIGSTEAFF
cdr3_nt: TGTGCCAGCAGCCAACGGACAGGGATCGGTTCCACTGAAGCTTTCTTT

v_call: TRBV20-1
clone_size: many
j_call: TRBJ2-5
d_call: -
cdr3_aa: CSASVGETQYF
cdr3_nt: TGCAGTGCTAGTGTTGGGGAGACCCAGTACTTC